What follows are 7 T cell receptor beta chains derived from one specimen sequenced in a study of STAT5B mutations in CD4+ large granular lymphocyte leukemia. Sequenced by immunoSEQ multiplex PCR; TCRdb stores in-frame clones only, minus some. This table has 30,000 to 40,000 clones, 75% to 85% appearing once. Sequenced material: CD4+ T cells from blood buffy coats. The receptors were gathered from a human donor in good health.

The chain is built from TRBV18 and TRBJ2-7, with D unresolved. The V end lost 2 bases, the J end lost 1 base, and 15 bases lay between the germline ends. There are 16 residues in the CDR3. Germline loops: CDR1 KGHSH, CDR2 LQKENI. The CDR3 DNA sequence: TGTGCCAGCTCACCATCCGCCGTCCTCCGTTCCTACGAGCAGTACTTC. It encodes CASSPSAVLRSYEQYF.

V gene TRBV7-2 combines with J gene TRBJ2-7; 13 bases agree with TRBD2. In germline, CDR1 is SGHTA, CDR2 FQGNSA. The CDR3 has 16 residues. V lost 5 bases to trimming and J lost 3 bases; unmatched junction nucleotides: 7. In nucleotides, the CDR3 is TGTGCCAGCAGCCCCGGGACTAGCGGGAATGGCTACGAGCAGTACTTC. Translated: CASSPGTSGNGYEQYF.

This rearrangement joins TRBV7-9 to TRBJ1-4; 8 bases line up with TRBD1. CDR3 length: 15 residues. V shed 1 base and J 8 bases; nucleotides not matched to a gene: 6. Germline loops: CDR1 SEHNR, CDR2 FQNEAQ (reference sequence). The CDR3 coding sequence is TGTGCCAGCAGCTTAGGGACAGGGAAAAGAGAAAAACTGTTTTTT. Its translation is CASSLGTGKREKLFF.

The chain couples TRBV6-5 to TRBJ2-7; D ambiguous. CDR3 length: 15 amino acids. Looked up from germline, CDR1 is MNHEY and CDR2 is SVGAGI. Trimming removed 6 bases from V and 4 bases from J, with 19 bases in between. CDR3 sequence (DNA): TGTGCCAGCAGCTCCGGACCAAGAGAGAGATACGAGCAGTACTTC. Translation: CASSSGPRERYEQYF.

V gene TRBV18 combines with J gene TRBJ2-5; 8 bases are a match to TRBD2. CDR3 size: 17 residues. Germline assignment: CDR1 KGHSH and CDR2 LQKENI. With V trimmed by 0 bases and J by 5 bases, 11 bases remained unmatched. CDR3 nucleotides: TGTGCCAGCTCACCACCAGGACCGGGAGGGTTGAGGGAGACCCAGTACTTC. Translated, it gives CASSPPGPGGLRETQYF.

The genes are TRBV4-1 and TRBJ1-5; 8 bases fit TRBD1. CDR3 size: 15 residues. V dropped 0 bases and J dropped 5; count of bases not matched to a gene: 3. Looked up from germline, CDR1 is MGHRA and CDR2 is YSYEKL. The CDR3 DNA reads as TGCGCCAGCAGCCAAGAAGTGACAGGGGATCAGCCCCAGCATTTT. Translated, it gives CASSQEVTGDQPQHF.

As to this clone: One end of the junction varies from germline; a read error may be responsible. The J gene is TRBJ1-1, the V gene TRBV18, with 10 bases aligning to TRBD1. From germline, CDR1 is KGHSH and CDR2 LQKENI. The CDR3 totals 16 residues. The CDR3 is CASSPPTGGKNTEAFF. The CDR3 region has the DNA TGTGCCAGCTCTCCACCGACAGGGGGCAAGAACACTGAAGCTTTCTTT.